This entry lists 19 T cell receptor beta chains sequenced from one sample in a study of blood T cell repertoires in COVID-19. Libraries were prepared by immunoSEQ multiplex PCR; TCRdb keeps only in-frame clonotypes and omits some of them. The sample records 150,000 to 200,000 clones, around 80% being singletons. The sequenced material came from peripheral blood. These receptor sequences come from a woman in her seventies with acute or convalescent COVID-19.

This chain links TRBV28 with TRBJ2-7; D unclear. Germline V gene lookup returns CDR1 MDHEN and CDR2 SYDVKM. Trimming shortened V by 8 bases and J by 7 bases, and 21 bases separated the two germline ends. This CDR3 has 14 amino acids. CDR3 residues: CASAPQDLRREQYF. The CDR3 DNA sequence: TGTGCCAGCGCCCCTCAGGATCTACGTCGGGAGCAGTACTTC.

The rearrangement joins TRBV5-1 to TRBJ2-7, with 7 bases that match TRBD2. CDR1 SGHRS and CDR2 YFSETQ come from the germline V gene. With V trimmed by 5 bases and J by 3 bases, 11 bases remained unmatched. The CDR3 is 15 amino acids. CDR3 in amino acids: CASSPASGYLYEQYF. CDR3 in DNA: TGCGCCAGCAGTCCGGCTAGCGGATATCTCTACGAGCAGTACTTC. The complete variable domain, with remaining parts taken from reference TRBV5-1 and TRBJ2-7, reads KAGVTQTPRYLIKTRGQQVTLSCSPISGHRSVSWYQQTPGQGLQFLFEYFSETQRNKGNFPGRFSGRQFSNSRSEMNVSTLELGDSALYLCASSPASGYLYEQYFGPGTRLTVT.

The CDR3 reads CSASGLAGAGRTDTQYF. Here the CDR3 DNA reads TGCAGTGCTAGTGGGCTAGCGGGGGCCGGACGCACAGATACGCAGTATTTT. The V and J genes are TRBV20-1 and TRBJ2-3, with 10 nucleotides matching TRBD2. The germline CDR1 and CDR2 sequences are DFQATT and SNEGSKA (reference sequence). This CDR3 is 17 amino acids long. The V gene end was trimmed by 3 bases and the J gene end by 1 base; junction bases not matched to a gene: 10.

The V call is TRBV11-2, the J call TRBJ2-4, with 9 positions matching TRBD2. Germline V lookup: CDR1 SGHAT, CDR2 FQNNGV. The CDR3 has 16 amino acids. J was trimmed by 7 bases and V by 5 bases; bases with no gene match: 12. CDR3 region: CASSGVTAGGLNIQYF. The CDR3 bases are TGTGCCAGCAGCGGAGTTACGGCGGGGGGGCTGAACATTCAGTACTTC.

V is TRBV28 and J is TRBJ2-1; D is uncertain. In germline, CDR1 is MDHEN, CDR2 SYDVKM. Trimming left V 7 bases short and J 0 bases short, with 7 bases between. The CDR3 extends over 13 amino acids. CDR3 region: CASNHGSYNEQFF. The CDR3, as DNA: TGTGCCAGCAACCACGGCTCCTACAATGAGCAGTTCTTC.

J is TRBJ2-3 and V is TRBV7-9; perhaps TRBD2 as D (7 bases). The CDR3 runs to 14 residues. Germline V gene data show CDR1 as SEHNR and CDR2 as FQNEAQ (reference sequence). Trimming shortened V by 5 bases and J by 4 bases, and 13 bases separated the two germline ends. In DNA form, the CDR3 reads TGTGCCAGCAGCCCTGGGGGGGGGCCAGATACGCAGTATTTT. Encoded protein: CASSPGGGPDTQYF. Looking up the rest from reference TRBV7-9 and TRBJ2-3 gives the full variable domain: DTGVSQNPRHKITKRGQNVTFRCDPISEHNRLYWYRQTLGQGPEFLTYFQNEAQLEKSRLLSDRFSAERPKGSFSTLEIQRTEQGDSAMYLCASSPGGGPDTQYFGPGTRLTVL.

CDR3 nucleotides: TGTGCCAGCGCTGACAGATACTCTGGAAACACCATATATTTT. Amino acid sequence: CASADRYSGNTIYF. The V gene is TRBV25-1, the J gene TRBJ1-3; D possibly corresponds to TRBD1 (5 bases). Germline CDR1 and CDR2: MGHDK and SYGVNS. V shed 8 bases and J shed 0 bases, with 11 bases lying between them. CDR3 length: 14 residues.

CDR3 amino acids: CASSYQGVVETQYF. CDR3 sequence (DNA): TGTGCCAGCAGTTACCAGGGGGTAGTTGAGACCCAGTACTTC. This chain connects TRBV6-5 to TRBJ2-5; TRBD1 matches 7 bases. With 2 bases clipped from V and 5 bases from J, the junction kept 5 bases outside the gene matches. The CDR3 has 14 amino acids. CDR1 is MNHEY and CDR2 is SVGAGI in the germline V gene.

V gene TRBV28 combines with J gene TRBJ1-4, with D possibly matching TRBD1 (5 bases). V lost 3 bases and J lost 4, with 9 bases in between. Germline V gene sequence: CDR1 MDHEN, CDR2 SYDVKM. The CDR3 is made up of 14 amino acids. The CDR3 DNA is TGTGCCAGCAGTTTTTTCCAGGGTAATGAAAAACTGTTTTTT. It codes for CASSFFQGNEKLFF.

The rearrangement uses TRBV19 and TRBJ2-3; 10 bases align to TRBD2. CDR3 length: 17 residues. Germline assignment: CDR1 LNHDA and CDR2 SQIVND (reference sequence). J was trimmed by 2 bases and V by 5 bases; bases with no gene match: 10. The CDR3 is CASSSELSGGFTDTQYF. As DNA, the CDR3 is TGTGCCAGTAGTTCCGAACTTAGCGGGGGGTTCACAGATACGCAGTATTTT.

This clone has more than one count but fewer than ten. The chain recombines TRBV6-2 or TRBV6-3 with TRBJ1-2; 10 bases map to TRBD1. CDR3 length: 13 residues. Looked up from germline, CDR1 is MNHEY and CDR2 is SVGEGT. The junction had 5 bases not matched to a gene; V was cut back by 6 bases and J by 7 bases. CDR3 protein: CASSRQGASGYTF. CDR3 nucleotide sequence: TGTGCCAGCAGCAGACAGGGGGCGAGTGGCTACACCTTC.

The chain employs TRBV27 and TRBJ2-2; 8 bases fit TRBD1. Germline V gives CDR1 MNHEY, CDR2 SMNVEV (reference sequence). The CDR3 spans 14 residues. J lost 4 bases, V lost 6 bases, and 4 bases had no gene match. The CDR3 nucleotides are TGTGCCAGCAGGGACAGGGTTTTCACCGGGGAGCTGTTTTTT. Its protein product is CASRDRVFTGELFF.

The table lists this clone with a few counts. The chain joins TRBV6-6 to TRBJ1-1; maybe TRBD1 (5 bases). V lost 3 bases and J 3 bases, leaving 8 bases between the germline ends. The CDR3 runs to 13 residues. Looked up from germline, CDR1 is MNHNY and CDR2 is SVGAGI (reference sequence). The CDR3 region is CASSYGGDTEAFF. Here the CDR3 DNA reads TGTGCCAGCAGTTATGGGGGGGACACTGAAGCTTTCTTT.

This clone was observed a single time. The chain recombines TRBV5-1 with TRBJ1-2; D not resolved. The CDR3 covers 13 residues. From germline, CDR1 is SGHRS and CDR2 YFSETQ. The V end lost 0 bases, the J end lost 8 bases, and 11 bases lay between the germline ends. This CDR3 is CASSLAAEGGYTF. The CDR3 DNA follows: TGCGCCAGCAGCTTGGCGGCGGAAGGCGGCTACACCTTC.

V gene TRBV7-2 combines with J gene TRBJ2-2; D perhaps matches TRBD2 (6 bases). Germline values: CDR1 SGHTA, CDR2 FQGNSA. The V end was cut by 5 bases, the J end by 6 bases, with 16 bases between. The CDR3 sequence is 15 residues long. The CDR3 nucleotides read TGTGCCAGCAGCCCCCGTGTCGGGGGTCCCGGGGAGCTGTTTTTT. The encoded protein is CASSPRVGGPGELFF. Complete variable domain (other parts from reference TRBV7-2 and TRBJ2-2): GAGVSQSPSNKVTEKGKDVELRCDPISGHTALYWYRQSLGQGLEFLIYFQGNSAPDKSGLPSDRFSAERTGGSVSTLTIQRTQQEDSAVYLCASSPRVGGPGELFFGEGSRLTVL.

The genes are TRBV9 and TRBJ2-3; D may be TRBD2 (7 bases). Germline V gene sequence: CDR1 SGDLS, CDR2 YYNGEE. The CDR3 runs 19 residues. Between the trimmed V and J ends, which lost 0 bases and 1 base, there was a span of 21 bases. CDR3 region: CASSVADGGHAFRTDTQYF. The DNA of the CDR3 is TGTGCCAGCAGCGTAGCTGACGGGGGGCACGCCTTCCGCACAGATACGCAGTATTTT.

Of note for this clone: A junction end diverges from the germline sequence, so it may reflect a read error. This chain links TRBV18 with TRBJ1-5; 8 positions match TRBD1. The CDR3 has 15 amino acids. CDR1 and CDR2 from the germline V gene are KGHSH and LQKENI. CDR3 protein: CASSPVGQDEEPQHF. The DNA of the CDR3 is TGTGCCAGCTCACCAGTGGGACAGGACGAAGAGCCCCAACATTTT.

This clone came up a few times. This sequence joins TRBV4-3 and TRBJ2-1; 12 nucleotides match TRBD2. The CDR3 is 13 amino acids. From germline, CDR1 is LGHNA and CDR2 YSLEER. J gave up 7 bases and V 9 bases, and 4 bases lay outside the gene matches. For the CDR3, the DNA is TGCGCCAGGACTAGCGGGAGAGGTAATGAGCAGTTCTTC. This sequence encodes CARTSGRGNEQFF.

This clone was detected only a few times. The genes are TRBV29-1 and TRBJ2-5; 15 bases map to TRBD2. Germline lookup yields CDR1 SQVTM and CDR2 ANQGSEA. V lost 6 bases and J lost 3; bases outside the gene matches: 20. This CDR3 is 20 amino acids long. Here the CDR3 DNA reads TGCAGCGTACTAAAACACCGGACTAGCGGGGGGGCCGAGGTCAAAGAGACCCAGTACTTC. It translates to CSVLKHRTSGGAEVKETQYF.